The sequence of this TCR beta chain was determined in a study of tumor-infiltrating lymphocytes in primary liver carcinoma. Reverse transcription of roughly 0.45 ug total RNA with a constant-region primer produced TCR beta cDNA. The TCR beta library was amplified through three nested multiplex PCR rounds in a modified ARM-PCR procedure. The first two PCR rounds used TRBV1-TRBV30 forward primers with a C-beta reverse primer, 10 to 11 cycles each. In TCRdb, the multiplex PCR reads were re-called with MiXCR into one record per CDR3 protein. The top ten clones hold 9% to 15% of a sample with 100,000 or so distinct CDR3 sequences, under 70% of them seen once. Bulk tissue was left unsorted, and RNA and DNA were co-extracted from about 20-30 mg of it. Surgery removed the patients' primary liver carcinoma. Note on this clonotype: Its antigen is unidentified. At one end the junction does not follow the germline gene, possibly because of a read error.

General study findings and limits: Roughly 7.5-25% of top clones, and no more, occurred in all five tumor regions. Whereas tumor region pairs overlapped more, tumor-adjacent and tumor-blood pairs overlapped less. A significantly higher top-250-clone fraction was found in tumors than in blood (p = 0.039).

The CDR3 is 13 residues long. The V gene's germline CDR1 is MNHNS and CDR2 SASEGT. Sequencing was performed on liver tumor tissue from sampling region 2. Subset reported: tumor region T2, inferior pole. The chain uses TRBV6-1 and TRBJ2-3, with D unresolved. The receptor was isolated from a woman aged 60-75 years with primary liver carcinoma and hepatitis B virus infection. The CDR3 is CTSSYTDVVTQYF. CDR3 in DNA: TGTACCAGCAGTTACACTGACGTGGTTACGCAGTATTTT.